These 6 T cell receptor beta chains were all obtained from the same sample, sequenced in a study of early T cells in non-severe SARS-CoV-2 infection. A single record per CDR3 protein comes from TCRdb applying MiXCR to the 5' RACE reads. Here the sample spans 25,000 to 30,000 distinct CDR3 sequences, about 4.5% being singletons. Sample: whole blood. These receptors originate from an adult who was a healthcare worker with PCR-confirmed SARS-CoV-2 infection or an uninfected control (not recorded which).

The sample holds a few counts of this clonotype. The chain employs TRBV7-9 and TRBJ1-4, with TRBD1 matching over 9 bases. After removal of 5 bases from V and 8 bases from J, the junction contained 6 bases not matched to a gene. Germline assignment: CDR1 SEHNR and CDR2 FQNEAQ (reference sequence). The CDR3 spans 14 residues. CDR3 sequence: CASSQLGQGEKLFF. CDR3 nucleotide sequence: TGTGCCAGCAGCCAACTCGGACAGGGGGAAAAACTGTTTTTT.

This clonotype showed up many times. This chain uses TRBV11-1 with TRBJ2-7; TRBD2 matches at 7 bases. The CDR3 spans 15 residues. Per germline, CDR1 SGHAT and CDR2 FQDESV (reference sequence). Trimming cost V 0 bases and J 2 bases; bases outside gene matches: 4. Here the CDR3 DNA reads TGTGCCAGCAGCTTAGCGCGGGAGTTAGCCTACGAGCAGTACTTC. Encoded protein: CASSLARELAYEQYF. The entire variable domain, with the rest obtained from reference TRBV11-1 and TRBJ2-7, is as follows: EAEVAQSPRYKITEKSQAVAFWCDPISGHATLYWYRQILGQGPELLVQFQDESVVDDSQLPKDRFSAERLKGVDSTLKIQPAELGDSAMYLCASSLARELAYEQYFGPGTRLTVT.

This clonotype was counted at least ten times. The chain uses TRBV29-1 and TRBJ2-5, with 8 bases fitting TRBD1. Germline values: CDR1 SQVTM, CDR2 ANQGSEA. CDR3 length: 14 amino acids. The V and J ends lost 4 bases and 5 bases, in that order; junction bases with no gene match: 9. This CDR3 is CSVVPATGAETQYF. In DNA form, the CDR3 reads TGCAGCGTTGTTCCCGCGACAGGGGCCGAGACCCAGTACTTC.

The CDR3 sequence is CASSLASGVQETQYF. Here the CDR3 DNA reads TGTGCCAGCAGTTTGGCTTCGGGGGTCCAAGAGACCCAGTACTTC. V is TRBV12-3 or TRBV12-4 and J is TRBJ2-5; D may be TRBD2 (6 bases). This CDR3 region has 15 residues. V was pared by 3 bases and J by 1 base, with 12 bases between.

This clonotype was counted many times. The V gene is TRBV5-1, the J gene TRBJ2-7; 7 bases are a match to TRBD1. J was trimmed by 0 bases and V by 0 bases; bases with no gene match: 3. The CDR3 has 15 amino acids. Germline V gives CDR1 SGHRS, CDR2 YFSETQ. The CDR3 loop is CASSLAPGGSYEQYV. The CDR3 DNA is TGCGCCAGCAGCTTGGCACCAGGGGGCTCCTACGAGCAGTACGTC.

The rearrangement uses TRBV12-3 or TRBV12-4 and TRBJ2-2; 7 nucleotides line up with TRBD1. V lost 2 bases to trimming and J lost 3 bases; unmatched junction nucleotides: 9. This CDR3 contains 17 residues. The CDR3 here is CASSLSLRGQYTGELFF. CDR3 coding DNA: TGTGCCAGCAGTTTAAGCTTAAGGGGGCAATACACCGGGGAGCTGTTTTTT.